Shown below are 13 T cell receptor beta chains from a single sample sequenced in a study of OX40 agonist ivuxolimab in advanced cancers. To prepare the library, the immunoSEQ multiplex PCR assay was applied. TCRdb took this table from immuneACCESS and kept in-frame rearrangements with V and J called. Such tables lack part of the clones; where checked against another copy, unresolved V genes explain under half of the gap, and the rest is unexplained. The sample includes tens of thousands of clones, with around three quarters observed a single time. The ten largest clones add up to about 4% of the sample. The source material was CD4+ or CD8+ T cells sorted from blood, sampled in a trial of the OX40 agonist ivuxolimab. The receptors derive from an adult with an advanced solid tumor such as melanoma, head and neck, liver or kidney cancer.

The chain combines TRBV5-4 with TRBJ2-6; the match to TRBD1 covers 8 bases. CDR1 is SGHNT and CDR2 is YYREEE in the germline V gene (reference sequence). The CDR3 is 18 residues long. V dropped 5 bases and J dropped 0; count of bases not matched to a gene: 10. CDR3 sequence reads: CASSLYRGFRSGANVLTF. As DNA, the CDR3 is TGTGCCAGCAGTTTGTACAGGGGGTTTCGCTCTGGGGCCAACGTCCTGACTTTC.

This chain connects TRBV5-4 to TRBJ1-4; 9 bases match TRBD1. With V trimmed by 3 bases and J by 7 bases, 4 bases remained unmatched. Per germline, CDR1 SGHNT and CDR2 YYREEE (reference sequence). CDR3 size: 14 residues. The CDR3 DNA reads TGTGCCAGCAGCTCACAGGGGGCGTCTGAAAAACTGTTTTTT. Residues: CASSSQGASEKLFF.

The chain employs TRBV18 and TRBJ2-1, with D perhaps TRBD1 (5 bases). The V end was cut by 2 bases, the J end by 1 base, with 18 bases between. CDR3 length equals 18 residues. Germline V gene lookup returns CDR1 KGHSH and CDR2 LQKENI. CDR3 protein: CASSPKGLSGLSYNEQFF. The CDR3 DNA reads TGTGCCAGCTCACCAAAGGGGTTGTCAGGGTTATCCTACAATGAGCAGTTCTTC. Full variable domain (outside the CDR3, taken from reference TRBV18 and TRBJ2-1): NAGVMQNPRHLVRRRGQEARLRCSPMKGHSHVYWYRQLPEEGLKFMVYLQKENIIDESGMPKERFSAEFPKEGPSILRIQQVVRGDSAAYFCASSPKGLSGLSYNEQFFGPGTRLTVL.

This sequence joins TRBV6-5 and TRBJ2-2; 7 positions agree with TRBD1. CDR1 is MNHEY, CDR2 SVGAGI, per germline. The CDR3 length is 14 residues. The V and J ends lost 5 bases and 3 bases, in that order; junction bases with no gene match: 3. Written as DNA, the CDR3 is TGTGCCAGCAGTCCGGGACAGTACACCGGGGAGCTGTTTTTT. Protein: CASSPGQYTGELFF.

J is TRBJ1-1 and V is TRBV7-3; possible D gene TRBD1, 5 bases. Trimming left V 3 bases short and J 3 bases short, with 17 bases between. Germline-derived CDR1 and CDR2 are SGHTA and FQGTGA. CDR3 length equals 16 residues. The DNA for the CDR3 is TGTGCCAGCAGCTTCAGGGCGGGGGGAGTGGACACTGAAGCTTTCTTT. Protein: CASSFRAGGVDTEAFF.

The chain has TRBV6-6 and TRBJ1-3; no clear D. CDR1 is MNHNY and CDR2 is SVGAGI in the germline V gene (reference sequence). V was pared by 6 bases and J by 0 bases, with 3 bases between. The CDR3 covers 12 residues. CDR3 sequence (DNA): TGTGCCAGCAGCCCCTCTGGAAACACCATATATTTT. It codes for CASSPSGNTIYF.

Note on this clone: A much larger clonotype is one base distant, so this may be a read error. J is TRBJ1-1 and V is TRBV7-2; D is ambiguous. The CDR3 contains 14 residues. Germline-derived CDR1 and CDR2 are SGHTA and FQGNSA. V shed 1 base and J shed 4 bases, with 10 bases lying between them. The CDR3 spells CTSSLDNRGTEAFF. The CDR3 nucleotides are TGTACCAGCAGCTTAGACAATCGGGGCACTGAAGCTTTCTTT.

This rearrangement joins TRBV18 to TRBJ1-1; D not resolved. The CDR3 runs to 15 residues. Trimming stripped 2 bases from V and 0 bases from J, with 10 bases between. The V gene's germline CDR1 is KGHSH and CDR2 LQKENI. DNA for the CDR3: TGTGCCAGCTCACCAAAGGACGGAATGAACACTGAAGCTTTCTTT. Encoded protein: CASSPKDGMNTEAFF.

The V and J genes are TRBV7-6 and TRBJ1-4, with 7 bases aligning to TRBD1. The germline V gene has CDR1 SGHVS and CDR2 FNYEAQ. V dropped 3 bases and J dropped 4; count of bases not matched to a gene: 5. This CDR3 region has 15 residues. The CDR3 region is CASSFSGQNNEKLFF. DNA for the CDR3: TGTGCCAGCAGCTTTTCGGGACAGAATAATGAAAAACTGTTTTTT.

The chain combines TRBV27 with TRBJ2-1; D call uncertain. The germline V and J ends were trimmed by 0 bases and 6 bases, with 18 bases remaining between them. There are 17 residues in the CDR3. Germline loops: CDR1 MNHEY, CDR2 SMNVEV (reference sequence). The CDR3, as DNA: TGTGCCAGCAGTTTATCGAAAGGACCGGGTGGTCGCAATGAGCAGTTCTTC. This sequence encodes CASSLSKGPGGRNEQFF.

The CDR3 loop reads CASSLGHQTDRPQHF. CDR3 nucleotides: TGTGCCAGCAGCTTAGGACACCAGACGGATCGGCCCCAGCATTTT. The chain joins TRBV7-8 to TRBJ1-5; D is unresolved. This CDR3 has 15 amino acids. Looked up from germline, CDR1 is SGHVS and CDR2 is FQNEAQ. Trimming removed 1 base from V and 9 bases from J, with 16 bases in between. Drawing the rest from reference TRBV7-8 and TRBJ1-5, the complete variable domain is GAGVSQSPRYKVAKRGQDVALRCDPISGHVSLFWYQQALGQGPEFLTYFQNEAQLDKSGLPSDRFFAERPEGSVSTLKIQRTQQEDSAVYLCASSLGHQTDRPQHFGDGTRLSIL.

This sequence joins TRBV6-5 and TRBJ1-5; unclear D gene. V lost 5 bases and J lost 4, with 9 bases in between. Germline CDR1 reads MNHEY; CDR2 reads SVGAGI. This CDR3 region has 13 residues. The CDR3, as DNA: TGTGCCAGCAGTGGTACTTTGAATCAGCCCCAGCATTTT. Translating gives CASSGTLNQPQHF.

CDR3 protein: CASSVAAGPRDEQFF. Written as DNA, the CDR3 is TGTGCCAGCAGTGTCGCGGCGGGGCCTCGCGATGAGCAGTTCTTC. The chain recombines TRBV6-4 with TRBJ2-1; D may be TRBD2 (6 bases). Looked up from germline, CDR1 is MRHNA and CDR2 is SNTAGT. The CDR3 contains 15 residues. Trimming took off 4 bases at V and 8 bases at J, with 18 bases between the two ends.